Sequencing of this TCR beta chain was carried out in a study of CD8 T cells in Susac syndrome (dated by TCRdb to the late 2010s). Broadly, across the study: The study used repertoire sequencing to test whether antigen drove CD8+ T cell activation and differentiation in Susac syndrome. Broad study findings and their caveats: The number of individuals in the TCR sequencing and HLA analysis was recognized as being relatively small.

CDR1 and CDR2, per the germline V gene, are KGHSH and LQKENI. V drops 2 bases and J drops 0 bases, leaving 4 bases in between. The CDR3 runs 13 residues from the cysteine to the phenylalanine. Of the read, only the CDR3 DNA is kept; its 39 bases are in frame from base 1. Worth noting for this clonotype: Its antigen specificity is not known. There are no base qualities to consult, and no much larger clone falls within one base.

RNA was extracted using the RNeasy kit, and roughly 0.5 to 1 ug of the RNA was reverse transcribed with random hexamers. The immunoSEQ multiplex PCR assay, which covers 54 Vbeta and 13 Jbeta segments, was used to amplify TCR beta CDR3 regions. PCR amplification bias was corrected using a synthetic template baseline for primer optimization and computational correction. The authors' analysis ran thus. Reads were annotated to V, D and J genes per IMGT and analyzed with immunoSEQ Analyzer, keeping only productive sequences. To calculate clonality, Shannon entropy was normalized by log2 of the number of productive unique sequences and then subtracted from one. For each patient and control, public and private clones were evaluated among the 100 most prevalent clones. A clone was defined as Susac-specific if it was absent from the healthy and MS cohorts, from some 1,100 published viral clones and from other ImmuneACCESS disease sequences. TCRdb applied fastp at Q25 and MiXCR to the public reads, then kept only in-frame beta chains. Every CDR3 protein is listed once, alongside the most common genes and DNA of its rows. These V and J calls are TCRdb output, not the study's own analysis. The sample has approximately 150,000 distinct CDR3 sequences on record, roughly 93% of them singletons. 0.12% to 0.15% of the sample rests with the top ten.

Peripheral blood CD8+ and CD4+ T cells from healthy donors, Susac syndrome patients and multiple sclerosis patients were profiled by high-throughput TCR beta sequencing. Healthy donors were included as age- and sex-matched controls. Bulk CD8+ and CD4+ T cells were purified magnetically by negative isolation, whereas CD8+ TEMRA cells were enriched by FACS. Blood was drawn into EDTA tubes, processed within 24 hours, and PBMCs were isolated by density gradient centrifugation. PBMCs intended for TCR sequencing were cryopreserved in liquid nitrogen and were subsequently thawed in a 37 degrees C water bath. A purity of at least 90% was achieved for sorted or isolated CD4+, CD8+ and CD8+ TEMRA cells.

The chain joins TRBV18 to TRBJ1-1; the D gene lacks a confident call. The sample consisted of CD4+ T cells from PBMCs. The TCR sequence derives from a human donor in good health. CDR3 protein: CASSPDVNTEAFF. The DNA reads as follows: TGTGCCAGCTCACCAGACGTGAACACTGAAGCTTTCTTT.